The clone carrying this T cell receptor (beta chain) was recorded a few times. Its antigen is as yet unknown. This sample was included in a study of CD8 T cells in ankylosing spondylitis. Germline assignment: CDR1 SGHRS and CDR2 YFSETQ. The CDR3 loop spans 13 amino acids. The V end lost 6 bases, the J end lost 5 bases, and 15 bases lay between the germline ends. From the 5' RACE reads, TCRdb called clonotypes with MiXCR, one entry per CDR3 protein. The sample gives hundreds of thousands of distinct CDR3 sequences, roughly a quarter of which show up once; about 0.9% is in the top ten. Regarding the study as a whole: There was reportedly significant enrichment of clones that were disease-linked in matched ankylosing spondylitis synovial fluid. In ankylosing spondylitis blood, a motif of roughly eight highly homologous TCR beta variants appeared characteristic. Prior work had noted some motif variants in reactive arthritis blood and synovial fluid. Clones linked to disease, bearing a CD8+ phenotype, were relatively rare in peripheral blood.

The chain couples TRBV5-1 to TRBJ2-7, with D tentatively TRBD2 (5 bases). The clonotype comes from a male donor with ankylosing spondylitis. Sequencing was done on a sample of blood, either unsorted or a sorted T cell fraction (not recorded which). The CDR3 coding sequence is TGCGCCAGCAACCCTGGTCGGGGTGACGAGCAGTACTTC. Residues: CASNPGRGDEQYF.